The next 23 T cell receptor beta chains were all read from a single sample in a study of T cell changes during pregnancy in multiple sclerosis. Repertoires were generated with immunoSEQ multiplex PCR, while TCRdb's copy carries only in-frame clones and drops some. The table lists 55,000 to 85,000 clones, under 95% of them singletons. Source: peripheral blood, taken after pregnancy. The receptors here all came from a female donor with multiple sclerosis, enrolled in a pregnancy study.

The CDR3 is CASSPGQPDTQYF. The DNA of the CDR3 is TGTGCCAGCTCACCGGGACAGCCAGATACGCAGTATTTT. The chain carries TRBV18 and TRBJ2-3; 7 positions match TRBD1. V lost 3 bases and J lost 4; bases outside the gene matches: 1. CDR3 length equals 13 residues. CDR1 and CDR2 (germline): KGHSH, LQKENI. The full variable domain, rest sourced from reference TRBV18 and TRBJ2-3, is NAGVMQNPRHLVRRRGQEARLRCSPMKGHSHVYWYRQLPEEGLKFMVYLQKENIIDESGMPKERFSAEFPKEGPSILRIQQVVRGDSAAYFCASSPGQPDTQYFGPGTRLTVL.

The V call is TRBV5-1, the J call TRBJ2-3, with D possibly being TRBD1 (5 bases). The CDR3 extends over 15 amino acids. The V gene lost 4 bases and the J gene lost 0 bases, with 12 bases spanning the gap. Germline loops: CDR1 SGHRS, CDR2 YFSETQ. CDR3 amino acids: CASSGGHSSTDTQYF. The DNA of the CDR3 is TGCGCCAGCAGCGGTGGACATAGTAGCACAGATACGCAGTATTTT.

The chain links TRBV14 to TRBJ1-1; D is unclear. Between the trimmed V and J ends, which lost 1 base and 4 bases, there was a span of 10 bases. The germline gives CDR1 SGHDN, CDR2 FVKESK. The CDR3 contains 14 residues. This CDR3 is CASSQVRPGTEAFF. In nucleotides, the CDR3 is TGTGCCAGCAGCCAAGTCAGACCGGGCACTGAAGCTTTCTTT.

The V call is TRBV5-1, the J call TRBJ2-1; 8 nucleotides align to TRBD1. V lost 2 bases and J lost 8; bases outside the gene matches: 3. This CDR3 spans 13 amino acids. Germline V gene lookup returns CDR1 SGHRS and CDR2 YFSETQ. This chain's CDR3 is CASSFQQGDEQFF. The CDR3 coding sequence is TGCGCCAGCAGCTTTCAACAGGGGGATGAGCAGTTCTTC. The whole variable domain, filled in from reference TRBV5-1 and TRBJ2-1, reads KAGVTQTPRYLIKTRGQQVTLSCSPISGHRSVSWYQQTPGQGLQFLFEYFSETQRNKGNFPGRFSGRQFSNSRSEMNVSTLELGDSALYLCASSFQQGDEQFFGPGTRLTVL.

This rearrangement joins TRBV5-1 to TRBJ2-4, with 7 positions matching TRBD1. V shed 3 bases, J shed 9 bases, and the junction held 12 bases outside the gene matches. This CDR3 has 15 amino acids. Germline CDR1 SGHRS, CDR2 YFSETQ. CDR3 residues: CASSWVGQNLGIQYF. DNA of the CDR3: TGCGCCAGCAGCTGGGTGGGACAGAATCTCGGCATTCAGTACTTC.

The CDR3 DNA is TGTGCCAGCAGTGAAGTGGGGCCCCGAGGGACTAGGGTCCGCGAGCAGTACTTC. This encodes CASSEVGPRGTRVREQYF. The chain employs TRBV6-1 and TRBJ2-7, with TRBD2 matching over 8 bases. The CDR3 is 18 residues long. Germline V gene sequence: CDR1 MNHNS, CDR2 SASEGT. The V gene end was trimmed by 1 base and the J gene end by 6 bases; junction bases not matched to a gene: 17.

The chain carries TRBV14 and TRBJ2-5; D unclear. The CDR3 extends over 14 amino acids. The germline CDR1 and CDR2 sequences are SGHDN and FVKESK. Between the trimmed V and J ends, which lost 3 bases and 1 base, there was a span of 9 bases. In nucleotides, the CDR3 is TGTGCCAGCAGCCAGAGGAACTTCCAAGAGACCCAGTACTTC. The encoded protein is CASSQRNFQETQYF. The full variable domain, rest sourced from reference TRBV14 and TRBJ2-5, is EAGVTQFPSHSVIEKGQTVTLRCDPISGHDNLYWYRRVMGKEIKFLLHFVKESKQDESGMPNNRFLAERTGGTYSTLKVQPAELEDSGVYFCASSQRNFQETQYFGPGTRLLVL.

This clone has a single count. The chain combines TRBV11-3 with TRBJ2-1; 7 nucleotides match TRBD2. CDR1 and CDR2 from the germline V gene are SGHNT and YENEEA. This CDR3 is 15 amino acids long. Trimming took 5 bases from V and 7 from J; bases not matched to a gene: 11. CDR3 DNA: TGTGCCAGCAGCCCCGGCGGGAGCCTTGGTAATGAGCAGTTCTTC. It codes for CASSPGGSLGNEQFF.

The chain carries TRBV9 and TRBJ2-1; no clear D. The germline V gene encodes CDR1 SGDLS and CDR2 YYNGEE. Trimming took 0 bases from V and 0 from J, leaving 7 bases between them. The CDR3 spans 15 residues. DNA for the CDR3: TGTGCCAGCAGCGTAGGCTTCGGCTCCTACAATGAGCAGTTCTTC. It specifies CASSVGFGSYNEQFF.

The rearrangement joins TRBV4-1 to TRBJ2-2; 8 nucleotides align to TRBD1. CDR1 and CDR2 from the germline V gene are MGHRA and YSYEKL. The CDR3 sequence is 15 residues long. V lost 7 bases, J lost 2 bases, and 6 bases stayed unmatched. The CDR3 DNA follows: TGCGCCAGCAAACTGGCAGGGGGCAACACCGGGGAGCTGTTTTTT. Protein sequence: CASKLAGGNTGELFF.

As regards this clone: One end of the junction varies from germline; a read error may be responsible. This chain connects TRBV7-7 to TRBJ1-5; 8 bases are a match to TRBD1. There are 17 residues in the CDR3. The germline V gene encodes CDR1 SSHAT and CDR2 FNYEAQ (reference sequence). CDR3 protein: CASSHRTGRTNNQPQHF. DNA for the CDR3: TGTGCTAGCAGCCACAGGACAGGGCGAACTAATAATCAGCCCCAGCATTTT. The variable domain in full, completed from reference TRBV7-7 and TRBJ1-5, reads GAGVSQSPRYKVTKRGQDVTLRCDPISSHATLYWYQQALGQGPEFLTYFNYEAQPDKSGLPSDRFSAERPEGSISTLTIQRTEQRDSAMYRCASSHRTGRTNNQPQHFGDGTRLSIL.

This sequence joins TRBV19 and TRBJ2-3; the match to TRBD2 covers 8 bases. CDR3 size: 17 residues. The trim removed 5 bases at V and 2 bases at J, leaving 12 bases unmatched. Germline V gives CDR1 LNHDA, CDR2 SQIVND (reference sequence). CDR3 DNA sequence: TGTGCCAGTAGTCCCCGGACTAGCCAGATTTACACAGATACGCAGTATTTT. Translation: CASSPRTSQIYTDTQYF.

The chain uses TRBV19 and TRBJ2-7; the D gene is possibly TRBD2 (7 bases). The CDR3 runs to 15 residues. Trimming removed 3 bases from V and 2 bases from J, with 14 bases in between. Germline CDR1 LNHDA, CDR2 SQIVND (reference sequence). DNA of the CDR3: TGTGCCAGTAGTATGGCGGGGGCCTTACCCTACGAGCAGTACTTC. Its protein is CASSMAGALPYEQYF.

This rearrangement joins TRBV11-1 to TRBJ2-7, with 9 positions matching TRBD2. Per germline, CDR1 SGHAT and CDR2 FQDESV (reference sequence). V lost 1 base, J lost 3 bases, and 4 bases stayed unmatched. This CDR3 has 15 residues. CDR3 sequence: CASSLVLAGYYEQYF. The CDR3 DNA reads TGTGCCAGCAGCTTAGTGCTAGCGGGATACTACGAGCAGTACTTC.

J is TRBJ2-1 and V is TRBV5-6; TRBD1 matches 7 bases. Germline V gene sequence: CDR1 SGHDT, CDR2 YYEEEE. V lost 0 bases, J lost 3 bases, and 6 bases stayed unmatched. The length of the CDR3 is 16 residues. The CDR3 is CASSLDSGTVYNEQFF. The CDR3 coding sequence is TGTGCCAGCAGCTTGGATTCAGGGACAGTCTACAATGAGCAGTTCTTC.

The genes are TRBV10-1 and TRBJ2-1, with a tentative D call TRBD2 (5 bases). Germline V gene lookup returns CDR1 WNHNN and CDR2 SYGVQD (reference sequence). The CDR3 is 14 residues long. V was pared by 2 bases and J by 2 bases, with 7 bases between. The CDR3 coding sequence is TGCGCCAGCAGTGAGACCGGGACCTACAATGAGCAGTTCTTC. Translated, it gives CASSETGTYNEQFF.

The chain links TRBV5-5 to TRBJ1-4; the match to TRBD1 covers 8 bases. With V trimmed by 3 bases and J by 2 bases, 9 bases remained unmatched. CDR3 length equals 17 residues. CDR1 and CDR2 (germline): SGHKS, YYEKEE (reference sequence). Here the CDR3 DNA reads TGTGCCAGCAGCTCGAGGACAGGGATCATGACTAATGAAAAACTGTTTTTT. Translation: CASSSRTGIMTNEKLFF.

In DNA form, the CDR3 reads TGTGCCAGCAGCTTAGCTAAGTTACTCCCGAATGAGCAGTTCTTC. Encoded protein: CASSLAKLLPNEQFF. The genes are TRBV7-9 and TRBJ2-1; D uncertain. This CDR3 has 15 amino acids. Germline lookup yields CDR1 SEHNR and CDR2 FQNEAQ (reference sequence). V gave up 0 bases and J gave up 7 bases, with 13 bases separating them.

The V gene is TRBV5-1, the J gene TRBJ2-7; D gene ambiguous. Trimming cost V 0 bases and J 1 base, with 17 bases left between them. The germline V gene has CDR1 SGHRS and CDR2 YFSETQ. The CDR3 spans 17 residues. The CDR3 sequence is CASSLAHPGPRSYEQYF. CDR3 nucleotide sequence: TGCGCCAGCAGCTTGGCTCATCCTGGGCCTCGTTCCTACGAGCAGTACTTC.

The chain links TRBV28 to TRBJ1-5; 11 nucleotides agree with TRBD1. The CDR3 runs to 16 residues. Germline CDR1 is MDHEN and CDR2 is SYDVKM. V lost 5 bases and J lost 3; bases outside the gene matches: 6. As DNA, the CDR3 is TGTGCCAGCAGTCCGGGACAGGGGGGGACCAATCAGCCCCAGCATTTT. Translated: CASSPGQGGTNQPQHF. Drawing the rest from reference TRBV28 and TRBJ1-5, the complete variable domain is DVKVTQSSRYLVKRTGEKVFLECVQDMDHENMFWYRQDPGLGLRLIYFSYDVKMKEKGDIPEGYSVSREKKERFSLILESASTNQTSMYLCASSPGQGGTNQPQHFGDGTRLSIL.

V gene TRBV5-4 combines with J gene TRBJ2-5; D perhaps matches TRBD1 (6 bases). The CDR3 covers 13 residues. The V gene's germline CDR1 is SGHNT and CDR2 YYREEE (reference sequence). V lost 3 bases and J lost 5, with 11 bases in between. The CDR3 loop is CASSSTGVETQYF. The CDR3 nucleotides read TGTGCCAGCAGCTCGACAGGAGTGGAGACCCAGTACTTC.

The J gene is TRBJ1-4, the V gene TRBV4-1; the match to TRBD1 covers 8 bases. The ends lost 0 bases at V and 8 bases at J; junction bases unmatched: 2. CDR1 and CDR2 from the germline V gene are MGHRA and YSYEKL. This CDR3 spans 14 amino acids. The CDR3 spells CASSQDRGREKLFF. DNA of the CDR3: TGCGCCAGCAGCCAAGACAGGGGGCGGGAAAAACTGTTTTTT.

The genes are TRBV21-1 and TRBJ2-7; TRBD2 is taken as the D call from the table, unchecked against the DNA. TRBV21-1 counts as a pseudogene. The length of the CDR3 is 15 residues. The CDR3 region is CASSARLAGAYEQYF. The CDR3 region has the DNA TGTGCCAGCAGCGCCCGACTAGCGGGGGCCTACGAGCAGTACTTC.